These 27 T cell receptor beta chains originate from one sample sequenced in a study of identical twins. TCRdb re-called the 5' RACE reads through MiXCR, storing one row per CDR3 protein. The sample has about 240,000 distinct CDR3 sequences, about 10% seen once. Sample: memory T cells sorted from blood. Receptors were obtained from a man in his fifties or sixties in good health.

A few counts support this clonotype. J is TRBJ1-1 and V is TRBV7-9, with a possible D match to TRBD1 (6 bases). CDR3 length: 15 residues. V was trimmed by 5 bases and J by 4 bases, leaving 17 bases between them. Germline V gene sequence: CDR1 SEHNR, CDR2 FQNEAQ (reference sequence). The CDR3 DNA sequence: TGTGCCAGCAGCCCTACGAAGGGGGTTTTCACTGAAGCTTTCTTT. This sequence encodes CASSPTKGVFTEAFF.

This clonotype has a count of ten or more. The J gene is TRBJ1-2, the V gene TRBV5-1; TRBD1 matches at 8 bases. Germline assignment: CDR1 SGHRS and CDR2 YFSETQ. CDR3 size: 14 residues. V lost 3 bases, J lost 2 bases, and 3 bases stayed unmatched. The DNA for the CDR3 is TGCGCCAGCAGCTGGGCAGGGGGCAACTATGGCTACACCTTC. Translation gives CASSWAGGNYGYTF.

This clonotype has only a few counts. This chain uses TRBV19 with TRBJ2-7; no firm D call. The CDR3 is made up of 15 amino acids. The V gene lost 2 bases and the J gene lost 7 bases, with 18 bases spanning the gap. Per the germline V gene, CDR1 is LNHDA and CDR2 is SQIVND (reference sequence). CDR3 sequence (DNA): TGTGCCAGTAGTATACAGCTTGGTAAACCTGTGGAGCAGTACTTC. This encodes CASSIQLGKPVEQYF.

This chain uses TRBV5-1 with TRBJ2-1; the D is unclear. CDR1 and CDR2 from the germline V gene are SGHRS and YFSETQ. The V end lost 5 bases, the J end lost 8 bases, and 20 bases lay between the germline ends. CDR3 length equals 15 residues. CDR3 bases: TGCGCCAGCAGGACCGGACCCAGCGCCGGCGATGAGCAGTTCTTC. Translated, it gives CASRTGPSAGDEQFF.

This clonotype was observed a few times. In DNA form, the CDR3 reads TGTGCCAGCAGTCCCCCCAGGGACCAGCGCGGCTACACCTTC. Translating it yields CASSPPRDQRGYTF. The rearrangement links TRBV28 to TRBJ1-2, with D possibly TRBD1 on 5 matching bases. This CDR3 region has 14 residues. Looked up from germline, CDR1 is MDHEN and CDR2 is SYDVKM. The V and J ends lost 5 bases and 8 bases respectively, with 18 bases between them.

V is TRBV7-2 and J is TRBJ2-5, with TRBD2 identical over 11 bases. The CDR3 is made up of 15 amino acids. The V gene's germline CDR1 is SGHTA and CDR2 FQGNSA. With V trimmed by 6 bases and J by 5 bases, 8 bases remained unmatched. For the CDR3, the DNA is TGTGCCAGCAGGATAGCGGGAGGGCGGGGTGAGACCCAGTACTTC. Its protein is CASRIAGGRGETQYF.

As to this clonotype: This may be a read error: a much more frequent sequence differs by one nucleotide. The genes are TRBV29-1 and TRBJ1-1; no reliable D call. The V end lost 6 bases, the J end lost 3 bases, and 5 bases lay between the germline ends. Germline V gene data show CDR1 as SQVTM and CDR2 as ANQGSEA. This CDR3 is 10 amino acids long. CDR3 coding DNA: TGCAGCGTCCCCGACACTGAAGCTTTCTTT. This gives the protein CSVPDTEAFF.

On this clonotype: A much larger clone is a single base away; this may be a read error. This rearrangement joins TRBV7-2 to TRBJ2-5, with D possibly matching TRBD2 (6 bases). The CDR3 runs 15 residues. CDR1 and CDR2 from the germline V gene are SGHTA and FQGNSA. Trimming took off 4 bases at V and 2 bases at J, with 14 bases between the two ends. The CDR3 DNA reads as TGTGCCAGCAGCTGGTTAGTGGGGGGTCAAGAGACCCAGTACTTC. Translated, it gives CASSWLVGGQETQYF.

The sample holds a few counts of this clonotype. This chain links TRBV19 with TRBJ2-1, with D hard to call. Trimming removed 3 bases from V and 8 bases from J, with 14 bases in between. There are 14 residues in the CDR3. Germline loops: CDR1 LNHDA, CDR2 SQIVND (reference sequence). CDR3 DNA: TGTGCCAGTAGTATCGTGCTCATGGGCGATGAGCAGTTCTTC. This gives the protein CASSIVLMGDEQFF.

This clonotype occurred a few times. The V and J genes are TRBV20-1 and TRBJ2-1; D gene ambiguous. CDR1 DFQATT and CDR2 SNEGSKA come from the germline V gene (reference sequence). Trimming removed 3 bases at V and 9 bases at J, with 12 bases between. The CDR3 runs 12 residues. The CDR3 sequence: CSARKPRREQFF. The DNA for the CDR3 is TGCAGTGCTAGGAAACCTCGGCGTGAGCAGTTCTTC.

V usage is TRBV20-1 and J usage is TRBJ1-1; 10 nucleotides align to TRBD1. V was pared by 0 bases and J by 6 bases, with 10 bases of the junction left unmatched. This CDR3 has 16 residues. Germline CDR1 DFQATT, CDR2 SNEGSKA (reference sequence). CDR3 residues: CSARDVLGQGVAEAFF. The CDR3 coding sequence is TGCAGTGCTAGAGATGTTTTAGGACAGGGGGTCGCTGAAGCTTTCTTT.

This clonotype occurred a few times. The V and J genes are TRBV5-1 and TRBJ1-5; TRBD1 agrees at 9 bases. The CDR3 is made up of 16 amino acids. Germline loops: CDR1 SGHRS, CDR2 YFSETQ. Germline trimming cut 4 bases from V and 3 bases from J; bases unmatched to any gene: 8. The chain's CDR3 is CASSPGGTGINQPQHF. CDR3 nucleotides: TGCGCCAGCAGCCCGGGGGGGACAGGGATCAATCAGCCCCAGCATTTT.

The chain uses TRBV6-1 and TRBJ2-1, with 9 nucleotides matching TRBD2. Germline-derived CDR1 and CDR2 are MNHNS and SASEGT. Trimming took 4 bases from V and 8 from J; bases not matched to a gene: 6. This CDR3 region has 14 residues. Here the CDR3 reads CASSVAREGHEQFF. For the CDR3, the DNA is TGTGCCAGCAGTGTAGCGCGGGAGGGCCATGAGCAGTTCTTC.

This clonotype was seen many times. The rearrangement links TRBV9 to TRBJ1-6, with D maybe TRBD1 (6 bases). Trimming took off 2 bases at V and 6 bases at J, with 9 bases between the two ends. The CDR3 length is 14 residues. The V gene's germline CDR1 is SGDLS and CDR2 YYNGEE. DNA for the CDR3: TGTGCCAGCAGCGTGGGGGGCAGTAATTCACCCCTCCACTTT. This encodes CASSVGGSNSPLHF.

CDR3 loop: CSVETRDSPYGYTF. CDR3 nucleotide sequence: TGCAGCGTAGAGACTCGGGACAGCCCATATGGCTACACCTTC. V is TRBV29-1 and J is TRBJ1-2, with TRBD1 matching 7 bases. Per germline, CDR1 SQVTM and CDR2 ANQGSEA. Trimming at V came to 6 bases and at J to 5 bases, leaving 12 bases not matched to a gene. CDR3 size: 14 residues.

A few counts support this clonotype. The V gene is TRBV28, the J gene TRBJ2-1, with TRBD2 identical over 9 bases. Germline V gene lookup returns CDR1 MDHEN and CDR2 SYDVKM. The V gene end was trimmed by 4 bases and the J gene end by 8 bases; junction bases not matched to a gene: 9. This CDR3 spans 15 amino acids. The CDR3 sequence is CASSYDASGKHEQFF. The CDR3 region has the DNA TGTGCCAGCAGTTACGACGCTAGCGGGAAACATGAGCAGTTCTTC.

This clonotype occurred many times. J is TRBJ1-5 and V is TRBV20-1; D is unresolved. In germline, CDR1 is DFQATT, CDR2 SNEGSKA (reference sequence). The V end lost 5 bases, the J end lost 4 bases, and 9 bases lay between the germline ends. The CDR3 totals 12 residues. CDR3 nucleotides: TGCAGTGCTCCCGGACTAAATCAGCCCCAGCATTTT. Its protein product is CSAPGLNQPQHF.

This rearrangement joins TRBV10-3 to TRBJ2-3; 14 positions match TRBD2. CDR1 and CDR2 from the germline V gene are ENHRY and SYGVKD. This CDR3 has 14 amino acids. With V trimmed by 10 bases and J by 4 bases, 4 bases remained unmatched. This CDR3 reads CASRLAGGADTQYF. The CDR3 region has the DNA TGTGCCAGCCGACTAGCGGGAGGGGCAGATACGCAGTATTTT.

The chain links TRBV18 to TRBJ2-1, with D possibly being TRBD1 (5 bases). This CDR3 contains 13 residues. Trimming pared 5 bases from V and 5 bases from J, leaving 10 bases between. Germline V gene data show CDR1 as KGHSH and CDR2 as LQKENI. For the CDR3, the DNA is TGTGCCAGCTCATCGGACATGAACAATGAGCAGTTCTTC. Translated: CASSSDMNNEQFF.

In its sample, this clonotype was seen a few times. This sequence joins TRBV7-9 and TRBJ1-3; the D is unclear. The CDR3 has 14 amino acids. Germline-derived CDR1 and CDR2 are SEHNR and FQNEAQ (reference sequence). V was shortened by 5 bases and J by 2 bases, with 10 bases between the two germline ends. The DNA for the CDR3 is TGTGCCAGCAGCCCCCGGACGACTGGAAACACCATATATTTT. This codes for CASSPRTTGNTIYF.

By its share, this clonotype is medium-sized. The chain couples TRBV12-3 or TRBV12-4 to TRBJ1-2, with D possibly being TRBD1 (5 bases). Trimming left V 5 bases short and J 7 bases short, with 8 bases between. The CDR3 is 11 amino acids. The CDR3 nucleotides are TGTGCCAGCAGTCCAGGGACTGGCTACACCTTC. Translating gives CASSPGTGYTF.

The DNA for the CDR3 is TGCAGTGCTATAGGGCAGGGAGGACGGTATAGCAATCAGCCCCAGCATTTT. It encodes CSAIGQGGRYSNQPQHF. The rearrangement joins TRBV20-1 to TRBJ1-5, with D possibly being TRBD1 (5 bases). The CDR3 length is 17 residues. V lost 4 bases and J lost 0, with 19 bases in between. Germline V CDR1 and CDR2: DFQATT, SNEGSKA (reference sequence).

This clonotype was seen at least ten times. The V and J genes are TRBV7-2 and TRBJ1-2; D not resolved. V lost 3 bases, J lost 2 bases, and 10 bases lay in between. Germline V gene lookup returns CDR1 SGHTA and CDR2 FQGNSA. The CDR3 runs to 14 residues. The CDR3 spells CASSFSGANYGYTF. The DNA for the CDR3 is TGTGCCAGCAGCTTTTCAGGAGCGAACTATGGCTACACCTTC. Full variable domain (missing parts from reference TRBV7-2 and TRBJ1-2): GAGVSQSPSNKVTEKGKDVELRCDPISGHTALYWYRQSLGQGLEFLIYFQGNSAPDKSGLPSDRFSAERTGGSVSTLTIQRTQQEDSAVYLCASSFSGANYGYTFGSGTRLTVV.

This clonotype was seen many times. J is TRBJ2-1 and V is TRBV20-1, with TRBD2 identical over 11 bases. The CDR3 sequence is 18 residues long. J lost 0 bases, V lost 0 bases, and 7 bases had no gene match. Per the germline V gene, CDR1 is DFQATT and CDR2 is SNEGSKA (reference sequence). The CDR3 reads CSARDRTGTSGSYNEQFF. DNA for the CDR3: TGCAGTGCTAGAGATCGAACCGGGACTAGCGGCTCCTACAATGAGCAGTTCTTC.

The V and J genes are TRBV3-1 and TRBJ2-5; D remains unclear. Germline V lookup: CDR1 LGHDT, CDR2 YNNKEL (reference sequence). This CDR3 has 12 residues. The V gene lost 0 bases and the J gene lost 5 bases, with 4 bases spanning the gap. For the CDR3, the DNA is TGTGCCAGCAGCCAAGACTTTGAGACCCAGTACTTC. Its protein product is CASSQDFETQYF.

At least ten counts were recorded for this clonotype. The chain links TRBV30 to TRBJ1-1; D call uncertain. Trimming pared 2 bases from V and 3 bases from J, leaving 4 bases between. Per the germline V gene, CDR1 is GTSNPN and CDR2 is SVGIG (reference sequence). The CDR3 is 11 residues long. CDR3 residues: CAWSLDTEAFF. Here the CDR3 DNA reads TGTGCCTGGAGTCTGGACACTGAAGCTTTCTTT.

This CDR3 is CASSPSWGEKLFF. The CDR3 nucleotides read TGTGCCAGCAGCCCGAGTTGGGGAGAAAAACTGTTTTTT. This chain connects TRBV7-2 to TRBJ1-4; D is unclear. The CDR3 has 13 residues. Germline V gene data show CDR1 as SGHTA and CDR2 as FQGNSA. V lost 5 bases and J lost 8, with 12 bases in between.